The 31 T cell receptor beta chains below all came from one sample that was sequenced in a study of blood T cell repertoires in COVID-19. The protocol was immunoSEQ multiplex PCR, while the TCRdb copy is restricted to in-frame clones and leaves out a portion. The repertoire holds about 72,000 clones, with roughly 89% as singletons. The sample taken for sequencing was peripheral blood. Receptors originate from a man younger than 40 with acute or convalescent COVID-19.

V and J are TRBV10-2 and TRBJ2-2, with 8 bases that match TRBD2. Germline lookup yields CDR1 WSHSY and CDR2 SAAADI. There are 14 residues in the CDR3. V was pared by 5 bases and J by 5 bases, with 4 bases of the junction left unmatched. CDR3 amino acids: CASSYAGGTGELFF. CDR3 bases: TGCGCCAGCAGTTATGCGGGGGGAACCGGGGAGCTGTTTTTT.

The genes are TRBV4-2 and TRBJ1-5, with D unresolved. The CDR3 contains 17 residues. Germline CDR1 LGHNA, CDR2 YNFKEQ. The V and J ends lost 0 bases and 2 bases respectively, with 14 bases between them. CDR3 sequence reads: CASSQDGRSMGNQPQHF. As DNA, the CDR3 is TGTGCCAGCAGCCAAGATGGTCGGAGTATGGGCAATCAGCCCCAGCATTTT.

CDR3 sequence: CAIGTSGRGYNEQFF. CDR3 sequence (DNA): TGTGCCATCGGGACTAGCGGGAGGGGGTACAATGAGCAGTTCTTC. The V gene is TRBV28, the J gene TRBJ2-1; the match to TRBD2 covers 16 bases. V was clipped by 10 bases and J by 4 bases; unmatched bases: 4. The CDR3 has 15 amino acids. CDR1 is MDHEN, CDR2 SYDVKM, per germline.

The chain uses TRBV4-3 and TRBJ2-7; TRBD2 matches 7 bases. The V gene's germline CDR1 is LGHNA and CDR2 YSLEER. The CDR3 is made up of 15 amino acids. V was pared by 0 bases and J by 4 bases, with 6 bases of the junction left unmatched. CDR3 sequence: CASSQDMAGAYEQYF. In DNA, the CDR3 is TGCGCCAGCAGCCAAGATATGGCGGGAGCGTACGAGCAGTACTTC.

The rearrangement joins TRBV7-3 to TRBJ2-2; no definite D call. Germline V lookup: CDR1 SGHTA, CDR2 FQGTGA. Trimming pared 3 bases from V and 6 bases from J, leaving 8 bases between. The length of the CDR3 is 13 residues. CDR3 in DNA: TGTGCCAGCAGCTTGGTTCGGGCCGGGGAGCTGTTTTTT. It yields the protein CASSLVRAGELFF.

The V and J genes are TRBV24-1 and TRBJ2-7; D not certain. This CDR3 is 9 amino acids long. Germline CDR1 reads KGHDR; CDR2 reads SFDVKD. The V end was cut by 12 bases, the J end by 5 bases, with 7 bases between. Here the CDR3 reads CAPCDEQYF. In DNA form, the CDR3 reads TGTGCCCCTTGCGACGAGCAGTACTTC.

This rearrangement joins TRBV7-8 to TRBJ2-3, with D tentatively TRBD1 (5 bases). The CDR3 has 15 amino acids. The germline V and J ends were trimmed by 1 base and 3 bases, with 11 bases remaining between them. CDR1 is SGHVS and CDR2 is FQNEAQ in the germline V gene. CDR3 sequence (DNA): TGTGCCAGCAGCTTAGTCCAGGGTAAAACAGATACGCAGTATTTT. Its protein is CASSLVQGKTDTQYF.

The V call is TRBV30, the J call TRBJ2-2; possible D gene TRBD1, 6 bases. V dropped 2 bases and J dropped 6 bases, with 10 bases sitting between them. The CDR3 is 13 residues long. CDR1 and CDR2 from the germline V gene are GTSNPN and SVGIG (reference sequence). This CDR3 reads CAWSTGNAGELFF. The CDR3 DNA sequence: TGTGCCTGGAGTACAGGGAATGCCGGGGAGCTGTTTTTT.

The chain combines TRBV4-1 with TRBJ2-7; D gene ambiguous. V lost 0 bases and J 2 bases, leaving 5 bases between the germline ends. CDR3 length: 13 amino acids. Germline lookup yields CDR1 MGHRA and CDR2 YSYEKL. This chain's CDR3 is CASSQDSAYEQYF. CDR3 bases: TGCGCCAGCAGCCAAGATTCAGCCTACGAGCAGTACTTC.

The CDR3 spells CATSGQGPTGTIGGEQYF. DNA of the CDR3: TGTGCCACCAGTGGCCAAGGTCCGACCGGGACTATCGGTGGCGAGCAGTACTTC. The chain carries TRBV24-1 and TRBJ2-7; 7 nucleotides agree with TRBD2. The ends lost 5 bases at V and 6 bases at J; junction bases unmatched: 21. Germline V gene data show CDR1 as KGHDR and CDR2 as SFDVKD. The CDR3 has 18 residues.

The rearrangement uses TRBV5-4 and TRBJ2-5; 11 bases align to TRBD2. The CDR3 is 17 amino acids. Germline V gene lookup returns CDR1 SGHNT and CDR2 YYREEE (reference sequence). Trimming removed 1 base from V and 1 base from J; junction bases left unmatched: 6. CDR3 sequence reads: CASSLIAGGPGQETQYF. DNA for the CDR3: TGTGCCAGCAGCTTGATAGCGGGAGGGCCGGGCCAAGAGACCCAGTACTTC.

The J gene is TRBJ1-6, the V gene TRBV18; D is possibly TRBD1 (6 bases). CDR3 size: 15 residues. Germline CDR1 and CDR2: KGHSH and LQKENI. V was cut by 3 bases and J by 9 bases, with 15 bases left in between. In nucleotides, the CDR3 is TGTGCCAGCTCACCCGTACAGGGTTCGAGTTCACCCCTCCACTTT. Encoded protein: CASSPVQGSSSPLHF.

The V and J genes are TRBV4-1 and TRBJ2-1, with TRBD2 matching 7 bases. The germline CDR1 and CDR2 sequences are MGHRA and YSYEKL. After removal of 4 bases from V and 6 bases from J, the junction contained 6 bases not matched to a gene. CDR3 length: 14 amino acids. CDR3 sequence (DNA): TGCGCCAGCAGCCCCTGGGAGGGAGCCAATGAGCAGTTCTTC. It yields the protein CASSPWEGANEQFF.

The rearrangement joins TRBV19 to TRBJ1-2, with 12 positions matching TRBD1. Germline CDR1 reads LNHDA; CDR2 reads SQIVND (reference sequence). This CDR3 comprises 15 residues. V was pared by 2 bases and J by 7 bases, with 5 bases of the junction left unmatched. In nucleotides, the CDR3 is TGTGCCAGTAGTATATCGGGACAGGGGGCGCGTGGCTACACCTTC. Its translation is CASSISGQGARGYTF.

V and J are TRBV18 and TRBJ1-2; D call uncertain. Germline V gene sequence: CDR1 KGHSH, CDR2 LQKENI. The CDR3 sequence is 13 residues long. V was clipped by 3 bases and J by 2 bases, with 7 bases between them. The CDR3 bases are TGTGCCAGCTCACCGACTCGAAACTATGGCTACACCTTC. As protein: CASSPTRNYGYTF.

The V call is TRBV7-2, the J call TRBJ1-6; D gene unclear. Trimming pared 5 bases from V and 5 bases from J, leaving 16 bases between. CDR1 and CDR2 from the germline V gene are SGHTA and FQGNSA. The CDR3 runs 16 residues. CDR3 sequence: CASSVNGVEHNSPLHF. CDR3 sequence (DNA): TGTGCCAGCAGCGTTAACGGGGTCGAACATAATTCACCCCTCCACTTT.

The chain carries TRBV4-1 and TRBJ1-1, with a weak D call TRBD1 (6 bases). Germline-derived CDR1 and CDR2 are MGHRA and YSYEKL. The CDR3 covers 15 residues. Trimming pared 2 bases from V and 1 base from J, leaving 11 bases between. The CDR3 DNA sequence: TGCGCCAGCAGCCAACCCCGGGACAAGAACACTGAAGCTTTCTTT. This gives the protein CASSQPRDKNTEAFF.

CDR3 in amino acids: CASSLFLGRQGVNEQFF. CDR3 DNA: TGTGCCAGCAGCCTATTTCTGGGGAGACAGGGTGTGAATGAGCAGTTCTTC. The V call is TRBV5-4, the J call TRBJ2-1; 7 nucleotides agree with TRBD1. Germline V gene sequence: CDR1 SGHNT, CDR2 YYREEE (reference sequence). The ends lost 4 bases at V and 7 bases at J; junction bases unmatched: 17. The CDR3 contains 17 residues.

The chain joins TRBV4-2 to TRBJ2-6, with 9 bases that match TRBD1. Trimming removed 2 bases from V and 4 bases from J; junction bases left unmatched: 12. The CDR3 spans 19 residues. Germline-derived CDR1 and CDR2 are LGHNA and YNFKEQ. CDR3 region: CASSQNLGTGTGGANVLTF. The CDR3 DNA reads as TGTGCCAGCAGCCAAAACCTGGGGACAGGGACGGGGGGGGCCAACGTCCTGACTTTC.

The chain couples TRBV5-1 to TRBJ2-2; tentatively, D is TRBD1 (5 bases). The CDR3 consists of 17 residues. V was trimmed by 0 bases and J by 4 bases, leaving 16 bases between them. Germline CDR1 is SGHRS and CDR2 is YFSETQ. CDR3: CASSLEGQLWVTGELFF. CDR3 in DNA: TGCGCCAGCAGCTTGGAGGGGCAGCTATGGGTCACCGGGGAGCTGTTTTTT.

The chain couples TRBV10-3 to TRBJ2-6; 8 bases fit TRBD1. CDR3 length equals 18 residues. With V trimmed by 4 bases and J by 0 bases, 8 bases remained unmatched. CDR1 ENHRY and CDR2 SYGVKD come from the germline V gene. This chain's CDR3 is CAISGGRQGYSGANVLTF. In nucleotides, the CDR3 is TGTGCCATCAGTGGGGGGCGACAGGGGTACTCTGGGGCCAACGTCCTGACTTTC.

The chain couples TRBV5-5 to TRBJ2-5, with D perhaps TRBD1 (6 bases). CDR3 length: 15 residues. V was cut by 2 bases and J by 0 bases, with 11 bases left in between. CDR1 and CDR2 (germline): SGHKS, YYEKEE (reference sequence). The CDR3 region has the DNA TGTGCCAGCAGCTTTGGTCAGGGGTACCAAGAGACCCAGTACTTC. This gives the protein CASSFGQGYQETQYF.

This clone is categorized as large (0.1 to 1%). This sequence joins TRBV10-1 and TRBJ1-5, with 8 positions matching TRBD1. The germline V gene has CDR1 WNHNN and CDR2 SYGVQD (reference sequence). This CDR3 is 16 amino acids long. The V segment lost 6 bases and the J segment 5 bases; nucleotides outside the gene matches: 12. The chain's CDR3 is CASSPRDRGWDQPQHF. The CDR3, as DNA: TGCGCCAGCAGCCCTAGAGACAGGGGTTGGGATCAGCCCCAGCATTTT.

The chain carries TRBV15 and TRBJ2-3; TRBD2 matches 7 bases. After removal of 3 bases from V and 2 bases from J, the junction contained 5 bases not matched to a gene. Germline assignment: CDR1 LNHNV and CDR2 YYDKDF (reference sequence). The CDR3 is made up of 15 amino acids. The CDR3 protein is CATSSGGRDTDTQYF. The CDR3 DNA sequence: TGTGCCACCAGCAGCGGGGGGAGGGACACAGATACGCAGTATTTT.

The rearrangement joins TRBV4-3 to TRBJ2-1, with D possibly being TRBD2 (5 bases). Trimming took off 0 bases at V and 10 bases at J, with 22 bases between the two ends. Germline V CDR1 and CDR2: LGHNA, YSLEER. The CDR3 consists of 17 residues. Here the CDR3 reads CASSQDNTASWLGEQFF. The DNA of the CDR3 is TGCGCCAGCAGCCAAGATAACACGGCTAGCTGGCTCGGGGAGCAGTTCTTC.

This chain uses TRBV7-2 with TRBJ2-5, with D uncertain. The V gene's germline CDR1 is SGHTA and CDR2 FQGNSA. V was clipped by 0 bases and J by 4 bases, with 12 bases between them. This CDR3 spans 15 amino acids. The CDR3 region is CASSLAGSLGETQYF. In DNA, the CDR3 is TGTGCCAGCAGCTTAGCGGGTAGCTTGGGAGAGACCCAGTACTTC.

The chain uses TRBV7-9 and TRBJ2-7; 11 bases align to TRBD2. The CDR3 loop spans 15 amino acids. After removal of 4 bases from V and 4 bases from J, the junction contained 6 bases not matched to a gene. Germline V lookup: CDR1 SEHNR, CDR2 FQNEAQ (reference sequence). The CDR3 coding sequence is TGTGCCAGCAGCTGGACCGGGACTAGCGGTTACGAGCAGTACTTC. Its translation: CASSWTGTSGYEQYF.

The J gene is TRBJ2-7, the V gene TRBV6-6; 8 bases match TRBD2. J was trimmed by 5 bases and V by 7 bases; bases with no gene match: 7. The CDR3 consists of 13 residues. CDR1 and CDR2 from the germline V gene are MNHNY and SVGAGI (reference sequence). Here the CDR3 reads CASTPPGGDEQYF. As DNA, the CDR3 is TGTGCCAGCACCCCGCCCGGGGGGGACGAGCAGTACTTC.

This chain uses TRBV7-9 with TRBJ2-1, with D maybe TRBD1 (6 bases). Trimming left V 4 bases short and J 9 bases short, with 10 bases between. Germline CDR1 SEHNR, CDR2 FQNEAQ (reference sequence). This CDR3 is 12 amino acids long. This chain's CDR3 is CASSSGVGEQFF. As DNA, the CDR3 is TGTGCCAGCAGCTCAGGGGTAGGTGAGCAGTTCTTC.

The V and J genes are TRBV7-8 and TRBJ1-1, with D perhaps TRBD1 (6 bases). V was cut by 5 bases and J by 1 base, with 14 bases left in between. This CDR3 comprises 15 residues. The germline V gene encodes CDR1 SGHVS and CDR2 FQNEAQ. The CDR3, as DNA: TGTGCCAGCAGCCCCAGGGGCAGCGGGAACACTGAAGCTTTCTTT. It encodes CASSPRGSGNTEAFF.

This CDR3 reads CASSRGAASGNTGELFF. In DNA, the CDR3 is TGTGCCAGCAGCCGAGGGGCGGCTAGCGGGAACACCGGGGAGCTGTTTTTT. V gene TRBV14 combines with J gene TRBJ2-2; 7 positions match TRBD2. CDR3 length equals 17 residues. From germline, CDR1 is SGHDN and CDR2 FVKESK. Trimming cost V 4 bases and J 1 base; bases outside gene matches: 9.